The subject of this entry is one T cell receptor beta chain. The antigen is unknown. In germline, CDR1 is SGHAT, CDR2 FQNNGV. V lost 4 bases, J lost 3 bases, and 15 bases lay in between. This CDR3 region has 15 residues. This entry is derived from a study of tumor and adjacent non-tumor tissue in lung cancer. Study outcomes and limitations: Tumor repertoires had a smaller top 100 clone share than normal lung. TCR diversity was significantly greater in tumor than normal lung tissue.

The template was RNA from unsorted bulk tissue. The library came from three nested PCR rounds adapted from ARM-PCR protocols. TCRdb independently ran MiXCR on the multiplex PCR reads; one entry per CDR3 protein. The table lists around 86,000 distinct CDR3 sequences, approximately 77% of them singletons. The rearrangement uses TRBV11-2 and TRBJ1-1; D remains unclear. This clonotype was obtained from a woman in her thirties or forties with non-small cell lung cancer. The sequencing input was lung tumor tissue. CDR3 coding DNA: TGTGCCAGCAGCTATTATATGAGGCAGGACACTGAAGCTTTCTTT. Translating gives CASSYYMRQDTEAFF.